This TCR beta chain is from a study of post-analysis software for immune sequencing data. General study results and limits: Significantly decreased normalized Chao1 diversity was recorded for multiple sclerosis patients relative to controls. With TRBV5-6, TRBV5-1 and TRBV20-1 included, 5 or 6 TRBV segments were more frequent in patients than in controls.

Included in the TCR beta cDNA libraries were unique molecular identifiers. TCRdb called the PCR reads again in MiXCR, with one record for every CDR3 protein. The data contain approximately 730,000 distinct CDR3 sequences, 40% to 55% of them seen just once; the ten biggest clones take up 4.9%. The CDR3 contains 17 residues. Germline V gene lookup returns CDR1 SGHVS and CDR2 FQNEAQ. Trimming took 5 bases from V and 2 from J, leaving 19 bases between them. Of note for this clonotype: Its antigen is unknown.

The clonotype comes from a girl aged 10-17 years with multiple sclerosis. Sample: blood. The V gene is TRBV7-8, the J gene TRBJ2-1; no clear D gene. The chain's CDR3 is CASSLLLTVQTYNEQFF. CDR3 sequence (DNA): TGTGCCAGCAGCCTACTACTGACCGTACAGACCTACAATGAGCAGTTCTTC.